The rows below give T cell receptor beta chains drawn from one sample of a study of T cell repertoires in cytomegalovirus infection. One entry per CDR3 protein results from TCRdb running MiXCR on the reads. Counted here are a few hundred thousand distinct CDR3 sequences, over 15% occurring once; the ten biggest clones make up roughly 50%. Sequencing was performed on CD8+ T cells from PBMCs. These TCRs come from a human donor in good health (CMV status not recorded). Some clones in this sample may be carry-over from other donors' samples. CDR3s include the opening cysteine and the closing phenylalanine or tryptophan. Fields, in order: clone size, V gene, J gene, D gene, CDR3 DNA, CDR3 protein. The D gene is left open where the match is weak. For some rows the clone size is stated as once, few or many, or as a class when expanded; others skip it.

abundance: .
v_gene: TRBV20-1
j_gene: TRBJ1-1
d_gene: .
CDR3nt: TGCAGTGCTAGTGGTCCGGGACAATTGAACACTGAAGCTTTCTTT
CDR3aa: CSASGPGQLNTEAFF

abundance: many
v_gene: TRBV7-9
j_gene: TRBJ1-1
d_gene: .
CDR3nt: TGTGCCAGCAGCTTGAAAGGGACACTGAACACTGAAGCTTTCTTT
CDR3aa: CASSLKGTLNTEAFF

abundance: few
v_gene: TRBV27
j_gene: TRBJ2-3
d_gene: TRBD2
CDR3nt: TGTGCCAGCAGTTTAAGGCTAGCGGCGATCACAGATACGCAGTATTTT
CDR3aa: CASSLRLAAITDTQYF

abundance: .
v_gene: TRBV25-1
j_gene: TRBJ1-1
d_gene: TRBD1
CDR3nt: TGTGCCAGCAGTACGCACAGGGGGCACGACACTGAAGCTTTCTTT
CDR3aa: CASSTHRGHDTEAFF

abundance: few
v_gene: TRBV28
j_gene: TRBJ1-5
d_gene: .
CDR3nt: TGTGCCAGCAGTTCCTCTGGGCCCCAGCATTTT
CDR3aa: CASSSSGPQHF

abundance: .
v_gene: TRBV7-9
j_gene: TRBJ1-1
d_gene: .
CDR3nt: TGTGCCAGCAGCTTAGGGTTTAGAGGGAATTCGGTCACTGAAGCTTTCTTT
CDR3aa: CASSLGFRGNSVTEAFF

abundance: .
v_gene: TRBV5-4
j_gene: TRBJ1-2
d_gene: TRBD1
CDR3nt: TGTGCCAGCAGCATCCCGGGACAGGGAGTGTATGGCTACACCTTC
CDR3aa: CASSIPGQGVYGYTF

abundance: .
v_gene: TRBV5-6
j_gene: TRBJ2-1
d_gene: TRBD1
CDR3nt: TGTGCCAGCAGCTTGGCCATCTCCGGGACAGGGTGGGATGAGCAGTTCTTC
CDR3aa: CASSLAISGTGWDEQFF

abundance: many
v_gene: TRBV6-2/TRBV6-3
j_gene: TRBJ2-1
d_gene: .
CDR3nt: TGTGCCAGCAGTTACGCGGGCGCACACCGTGGCAATGAGCAGTTCTTC
CDR3aa: CASSYAGAHRGNEQFF

abundance: many
v_gene: TRBV7-6
j_gene: TRBJ2-7
d_gene: .
CDR3nt: TGTGCCAGCAGCTTCGCTCTTGGTCCCTCCTACGAGCAGTACTTC
CDR3aa: CASSFALGPSYEQYF